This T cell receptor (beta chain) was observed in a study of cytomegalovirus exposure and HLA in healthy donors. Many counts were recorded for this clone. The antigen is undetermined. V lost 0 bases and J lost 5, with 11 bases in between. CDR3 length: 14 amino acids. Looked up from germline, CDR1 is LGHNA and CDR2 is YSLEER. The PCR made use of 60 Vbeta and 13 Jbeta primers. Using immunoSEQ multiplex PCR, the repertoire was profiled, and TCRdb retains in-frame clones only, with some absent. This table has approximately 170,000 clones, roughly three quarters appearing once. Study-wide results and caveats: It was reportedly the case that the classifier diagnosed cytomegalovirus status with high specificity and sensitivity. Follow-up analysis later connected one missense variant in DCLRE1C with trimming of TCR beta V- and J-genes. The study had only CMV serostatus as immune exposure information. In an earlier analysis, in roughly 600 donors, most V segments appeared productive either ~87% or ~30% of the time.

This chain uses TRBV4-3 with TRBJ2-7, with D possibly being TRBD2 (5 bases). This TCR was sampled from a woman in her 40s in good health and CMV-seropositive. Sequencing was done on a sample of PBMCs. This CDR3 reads CASSQDRLADEQYF. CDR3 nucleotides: TGCGCCAGCAGCCAAGATAGGCTAGCCGACGAGCAGTACTTC.